A single sample is the source of the 7 T cell receptor beta chains below, sequenced in a study of T-cell memory formation after mild COVID-19. TCRdb used MiXCR to reprocess the 5' RACE reads, holding one entry per CDR3 protein. This table holds about 190,000 distinct CDR3 sequences, 20% to 25% found once. The sequencing sample was made of PBMCs or a T cell subset sorted from them (not recorded which). These receptors were taken from an adult woman who had mild COVID-19 (a few samples of this study predate the infection). Cell type and time point are not known.

In its sample, this clonotype was seen a few times. This chain connects TRBV5-1 to TRBJ1-2; TRBD1 agrees at 8 bases. Looked up from germline, CDR1 is SGHRS and CDR2 is YFSETQ. V shed 3 bases, J shed 5 bases, and the junction held 6 bases outside the gene matches. The CDR3 consists of 14 residues. This chain's CDR3 is CASSSTGQAYGYTF. DNA for the CDR3: TGCGCCAGCAGCTCCACGGGACAGGCTTATGGCTACACCTTC.

This clonotype was seen more than once but under ten times. The J gene is TRBJ1-6, the V gene TRBV7-9, with a possible D match to TRBD1 (6 bases). The CDR3 sequence is 16 residues long. The germline V gene encodes CDR1 SEHNR and CDR2 FQNEAQ (reference sequence). V was pared by 6 bases and J by 0 bases, with 12 bases between. The CDR3 region has the DNA TGTGCCAGCAGTCATACAGGGAGCTCCTATAATTCACCCCTCCACTTT. Protein: CASSHTGSSYNSPLHF.

This clonotype has a handful of counts. The chain is built from TRBV6-5 and TRBJ1-5; no clear D gene. Trimming shortened V by 0 bases and J by 4 bases, and 4 bases separated the two germline ends. The CDR3 runs to 13 residues. Germline V gene lookup returns CDR1 MNHEY and CDR2 SVGAGI. CDR3 sequence: CASSYSLNQPQHF. The CDR3 DNA follows: TGTGCCAGCAGTTACTCGCTTAATCAGCCCCAGCATTTT.

The gene calls are TRBV15 and TRBJ2-3; D tentatively fits TRBD1 or TRBD2 (6 bases each). Trimming took off 0 bases at V and 5 bases at J, with 18 bases between the two ends. Germline CDR1 is LNHNV and CDR2 is YYDKDF (reference sequence). This CDR3 region has 17 residues. Written as DNA, the CDR3 is TGTGCCACCAGCAGAGAGGGTGGGGGCAGGGGAGGAGATACGCAGTATTTT. It is translated as CATSREGGGRGGDTQYF.

This clonotype turned up a few times. The chain employs TRBV5-1 and TRBJ2-7; D might be TRBD1 or TRBD2, each matching 5 bases. The germline V and J ends were trimmed by 5 bases and 2 bases, with 11 bases remaining between them. The germline V gene has CDR1 SGHRS and CDR2 YFSETQ. The CDR3 is made up of 13 amino acids. CDR3 sequence: CASRGVSAYEQYF. CDR3 sequence (DNA): TGCGCCAGCAGGGGGGTGTCGGCCTACGAGCAGTACTTC.

V usage is TRBV6-1 and J usage is TRBJ2-7, with a weak D call TRBD1 (6 bases). This CDR3 is 16 amino acids long. Germline V gives CDR1 MNHNS, CDR2 SASEGT. V was cut by 1 base and J by 4 bases, with 17 bases left in between. CDR3 protein: CASSEDLGALKYEQYF. CDR3 in DNA: TGTGCCAGCAGTGAAGATCTGGGGGCCTTGAAGTACGAGCAGTACTTC.

The chain has TRBV4-1 and TRBJ2-5; D is ambiguous. Trimming cost V 0 bases and J 1 base, with 6 bases left between them. Per germline, CDR1 MGHRA and CDR2 YSYEKL. The CDR3 is 14 amino acids. The CDR3 loop is CASSQDWTQETQYF. CDR3 nucleotide sequence: TGCGCCAGCAGCCAAGATTGGACCCAAGAGACCCAGTACTTC.